The 2 T cell receptor beta chains in this list originate from one sample, sequenced in a study of blood T cell repertoires in COVID-19. Assay: immunoSEQ multiplex PCR; the TCRdb copy retains only in-frame clones and omits some. Here the sample spans 250,000 to 300,000 clones, approximately 80% being singletons. Material for sequencing was peripheral blood. These receptors were taken from a woman between 55 and 75 years old with active or convalescent COVID-19.

The genes are TRBV30 and TRBJ2-6; D ambiguous. The CDR3 totals 13 residues. Trimming stripped 3 bases from V and 4 bases from J, with 7 bases between. Germline V CDR1 and CDR2: GTSNPN, SVGIG (reference sequence). This CDR3 reads CAWSTRGANVLTF. The CDR3 coding sequence is TGTGCCTGGAGCACCCGGGGGGCCAACGTCCTGACTTTC. Full variable domain (outside the CDR3, taken from reference TRBV30 and TRBJ2-6): SQTIHQWPATLVQPVGSPLSLECTVEGTSNPNLYWYRQAAGRGLQLLFYSVGIGQISSEVPQNLSASRPQDRQFILSSKKLLLSDSGFYLCAWSTRGANVLTFGAGSRLTVL.

The chain uses TRBV5-1 and TRBJ2-7, with no clear D. CDR3 length equals 12 residues. Trimming pared 0 bases from V and 11 bases from J, leaving 12 bases between. CDR1 is SGHRS and CDR2 is YFSETQ in the germline V gene. CDR3 bases: TGCGCCAGCAGCTTGGGGCAGGCAAAGGAGTACTTC. It translates to CASSLGQAKEYF.